These 21 T cell receptor beta chains originate from one sample sequenced in a study of Ad26.COV2.S vaccination and SARS-CoV-2 variants. Regarding treatment: over 15 received Ad26.COV2.S at low or high dose, single or two shots; 5 received placebo; per-sample allocation not given. Sampling was done on day 63 after the first vaccine or placebo injection. Profiled with immunoSEQ multiplex PCR; TCRdb holds only in-frame clones, not every one. This sample has 400,000 to 450,000 clones, with approximately 90% found just once. Sample: peripheral blood, taken in a trial of Ad26.COV2.S vaccine versus placebo. Receptor source: a person between 18 and 60 years old who received the Ad26.COV2.S COVID-19 vaccine or a placebo.

This clone has a single count. This chain joins TRBV21-1 and TRBJ2-1; the table's D call, TRBD2, has no DNA check behind it. TRBV21-1 is termed a pseudogene. The CDR3 covers 17 residues. The CDR3 here is CASSKGLAGGPYNEQFF. The CDR3 DNA is TGTGCCAGCAGCAAAGGTCTGGCGGGAGGGCCCTACAATGAGCAGTTCTTC.

The chain couples TRBV15 to TRBJ2-5; perhaps TRBD1 as D (5 bases). The germline CDR1 and CDR2 sequences are LNHNV and YYDKDF (reference sequence). Trimming pared 0 bases from V and 5 bases from J, leaving 10 bases between. The CDR3 spans 14 residues. DNA of the CDR3: TGTGCCACCAGCAGAGATAGGGCAGGGGAGACCCAGTACTTC. Residues: CATSRDRAGETQYF.

The chain employs TRBV13 and TRBJ2-7, with 9 bases matching TRBD2. CDR3 length: 14 amino acids. Germline CDR1 reads PRHDT; CDR2 reads FYEKMQ (reference sequence). V dropped 5 bases and J dropped 2; count of bases not matched to a gene: 4. The CDR3 spells CASSTRLAAYEQYF. CDR3 in DNA: TGTGCCAGCAGCACCCGACTAGCGGCCTACGAGCAGTACTTC.

The J gene is TRBJ1-5, the V gene TRBV28; TRBD1 might be the D (5 bases). V was trimmed by 3 bases and J by 4 bases, leaving 16 bases between them. From germline, CDR1 is MDHEN and CDR2 SYDVKM. This CDR3 has 16 residues. This CDR3 reads CASSFYPGQRNQPQHF. DNA for the CDR3: TGTGCCAGCAGTTTTTACCCGGGGCAGCGAAATCAGCCCCAGCATTTT.

The genes are TRBV2 and TRBJ2-1; D unresolved. Germline values: CDR1 SNHLY, CDR2 FYNNEI. V was cut by 8 bases and J by 0 bases, with 11 bases left in between. The CDR3 totals 14 residues. CDR3 DNA sequence: TGTGCCAGCCTGATAGACCTCTCCTACAATGAGCAGTTCTTC. The encoded protein is CASLIDLSYNEQFF.

This clone came up a few times. The chain carries TRBV9 and TRBJ2-3; the match to TRBD1 covers 7 bases. The CDR3 is 15 residues long. With V trimmed by 3 bases and J by 0 bases, 4 bases remained unmatched. Germline CDR1 reads SGDLS; CDR2 reads YYNGEE. The CDR3 sequence is CASSGQGYSTDTQYF. The CDR3 DNA reads as TGTGCCAGCAGCGGACAGGGTTATAGCACAGATACGCAGTATTTT.

The chain uses TRBV10-1 and TRBJ2-4; no clear D. CDR1 and CDR2 from the germline V gene are WNHNN and SYGVQD (reference sequence). This CDR3 is built from 15 residues. Deletions cut 2 bases from V and 3 bases from J, with 11 bases between. For the CDR3, the DNA is TGCGCCAGCAGTGAGGGCGGCCGCAACAAAAACATTCAGTACTTC. Protein product: CASSEGGRNKNIQYF.

The gene calls are TRBV28 and TRBJ2-5; maybe TRBD1 (6 bases). The V gene lost 2 bases and the J gene lost 0 bases, with 7 bases spanning the gap. This CDR3 comprises 14 residues. The V gene's germline CDR1 is MDHEN and CDR2 SYDVKM. The CDR3 sequence: CASSLRGYQETQYF. The CDR3, as DNA: TGTGCCAGCAGTTTAAGGGGGTACCAAGAGACCCAGTACTTC.

This clone is a singleton in its sample. CDR3: CASSNTVQGGYTF. The CDR3 DNA reads as TGTGCCAGCAGTAATACAGTGCAGGGTGGCTACACCTTC. The V and J genes are TRBV6-5 and TRBJ1-2, with D perhaps matching TRBD1 (5 bases). The CDR3 totals 13 residues. V was trimmed by 5 bases and J by 7 bases, leaving 14 bases between them. In germline, CDR1 is MNHEY, CDR2 SVGAGI.

In regard to this clone: Other DNA sequences in the same sample also yield this CDR3. This chain joins TRBV24-1 and TRBJ2-3; D is unclear. Germline V gene data show CDR1 as KGHDR and CDR2 as SFDVKD. The V gene lost 4 bases and the J gene lost 0 bases, with 1 base spanning the gap. The CDR3 consists of 12 residues. In DNA, the CDR3 is TGTGCCACCAGTGAAAGCACAGATACGCAGTATTTT. It yields the protein CATSESTDTQYF.

This clone was observed a handful of times. The chain couples TRBV7-9 to TRBJ2-2; no firm D call. The CDR3 length is 12 residues. Trimming removed 10 bases from V and 7 bases from J, with 13 bases in between. In germline, CDR1 is SEHNR, CDR2 FQNEAQ (reference sequence). The CDR3 DNA follows: TGTGCCACCTACGAGTTGGACGGGGAGCTGTTTTTT. It is translated as CATYELDGELFF. Together with reference TRBV7-9 and TRBJ2-2, the CDR3 gives the full variable domain: DTGVSQNPRHKITKRGQNVTFRCDPISEHNRLYWYRQTLGQGPEFLTYFQNEAQLEKSRLLSDRFSAERPKGSFSTLEIQRTEQGDSAMYLCATYELDGELFFGEGSRLTVL.

V gene TRBV6-2 or TRBV6-3 combines with J gene TRBJ2-1; TRBD1 is a possible D gene (6 bases). The CDR3 totals 14 residues. Deletions cut 3 bases from V and 4 bases from J, with 10 bases between. Per germline, CDR1 MNHEY and CDR2 SVGEGT. The CDR3 DNA reads TGTGCCAGCAGTTATCAGGGGATATACAATGAGCAGTTCTTC. Translation: CASSYQGIYNEQFF.

This clone has only a few counts. The rearrangement joins TRBV25-1 to TRBJ1-6; D is uncertain. The V end lost 2 bases, the J end lost 7 bases, and 6 bases lay between the germline ends. The CDR3 spans 13 residues. CDR1 is MGHDK, CDR2 SYGVNS, per germline. The CDR3 here is CASSENLNSPLHF. The CDR3 DNA is TGTGCCAGCAGTGAAAACCTGAATTCACCCCTCCACTTT.

The chain carries TRBV7-6 and TRBJ2-5; no reliable D call. The V and J ends lost 1 base and 2 bases respectively, with 5 bases between them. Per germline, CDR1 SGHVS and CDR2 FNYEAQ. This CDR3 has 13 residues. As DNA, the CDR3 is TGTGCCAGCAGCTTAGGACGGCAAGAGACCCAGTACTTC. Protein product: CASSLGRQETQYF.

The V gene is TRBV27, the J gene TRBJ1-5, with D perhaps matching TRBD1 (5 bases). CDR1 is MNHEY and CDR2 is SMNVEV in the germline V gene (reference sequence). The CDR3 has 15 amino acids. The germline V and J ends were trimmed by 2 bases and 0 bases, with 8 bases remaining between them. The CDR3 region has the DNA TGTGCCAGCAGTTTAGGGGCACATAGCAATCAGCCCCAGCATTTT. Its protein is CASSLGAHSNQPQHF.

The chain combines TRBV23-1 with TRBJ2-3; the D gene is possibly TRBD2 (5 bases). TRBV23-1 is reported as an ORF; its role is uncertain. There are 17 residues in the CDR3. V lost 1 base, J lost 0 bases, and 14 bases lay in between. The CDR3 DNA follows: TGCGCCAGCAGTCAATTTCGAGAGGGATCTAGCACAGATACGCAGTATTTT. Residues: CASSQFREGSSTDTQYF.

The rearrangement links TRBV19 to TRBJ2-5, with D perhaps matching TRBD1 or TRBD2 (5 bases each). Germline CDR1 reads LNHDA; CDR2 reads SQIVND (reference sequence). This CDR3 spans 12 amino acids. V lost 10 bases and J lost 4, with 13 bases in between. The CDR3 nucleotides read TGTGCCACCCTGGGACCCTTAGAGACCCAGTACTTC. Its protein product is CATLGPLETQYF.

This chain uses TRBV6-5 with TRBJ1-1, with no clear D. V lost 4 bases, J lost 2 bases, and 14 bases lay in between. CDR1 and CDR2 (germline): MNHEY, SVGAGI. The CDR3 has 15 amino acids. The CDR3 protein is CASSSETEGNTEAFF. CDR3 bases: TGTGCCAGCAGTTCGGAGACCGAGGGAAACACTGAAGCTTTCTTT.

This chain links TRBV29-1 with TRBJ2-7, with 8 bases fitting TRBD1. The CDR3 contains 12 residues. CDR1 is SQVTM and CDR2 is ANQGSEA in the germline V gene. J lost 4 bases, V lost 5 bases, and 4 bases had no gene match. CDR3: CSVTGGLYEQYF. The CDR3 DNA is TGCAGCGTTACAGGGGGGTTATACGAGCAGTACTTC.

V gene TRBV6-1 combines with J gene TRBJ2-7; D is tentatively TRBD1 or TRBD2 (5 bases each). V was clipped by 0 bases and J by 4 bases, with 10 bases between them. Per the germline V gene, CDR1 is MNHNS and CDR2 is SASEGT. The CDR3 covers 14 residues. The CDR3, as DNA: TGTGCCAGCAGTGAAGCACTAGGGGATTACGAGCAGTACTTC. Amino acid sequence: CASSEALGDYEQYF.

The chain has TRBV11-2 and TRBJ1-3; no reliable D call. V lost 5 bases and J 0 bases, leaving 5 bases between the germline ends. Per the germline V gene, CDR1 is SGHAT and CDR2 is FQNNGV. This CDR3 is built from 13 residues. CDR3 nucleotide sequence: TGTGCCAGCAGCCGCGACTCTGGAAACACCATATATTTT. Protein: CASSRDSGNTIYF.